A single sample is the source of the 13 T cell receptor beta chains below, sequenced in a study of breast tumors, draining lymph nodes, adjacent tissues. Samples came from axillary lymph nodes draining the breast cancer. TCRdb re-called the multiplex PCR reads through MiXCR, storing one row per CDR3 protein. Here the sample spans 100,000 or so distinct CDR3 sequences, about 20% being singletons. The sequenced sample was axillary lymph node tissue. The receptors stem from a female donor with breast cancer. Some clones in this sample may be carry-over from other donors' samples.

This clonotype was observed a handful of times. In DNA, the CDR3 is TGTGCCTGGAGAGGAACAGGGGTCGGTGAAAAACTGTTTTTT. Its protein is CAWRGTGVGEKLFF. The chain carries TRBV30 and TRBJ1-4; 7 bases fit TRBD1. CDR3 size: 14 residues. V trimming: 3 bases; J trimming: 7 bases; junction bases outside the gene matches: 8. The germline V gene has CDR1 GTSNPN and CDR2 SVGIG (reference sequence).

As concerns this clonotype: Here the CDR3 omits its conserved ending phenylalanine or tryptophan, so a read error is the likely source. The genes are TRBV4-1 and TRBJ2-5; 11 bases match TRBD2. The CDR3 spans 18 residues. Germline CDR1 MGHRA, CDR2 YSYEKL. The ends lost 1 base at V and 5 bases at J; junction bases unmatched: 12. The CDR3 loop is CASSQGVSSGGALETQYL. The CDR3 bases are TGCGCCAGCAGCCAAGGGGTTAGTAGCGGGGGGGCCTTGGAGACCCAGTACCTC.

V and J are TRBV9 and TRBJ2-7, with 7 bases identical to TRBD2. Germline V gene data show CDR1 as SGDLS and CDR2 as YYNGEE. The CDR3 spans 14 residues. The V segment lost 0 bases and the J segment 2 bases; nucleotides outside the gene matches: 2. The CDR3, as DNA: TGTGCCAGCAGCGTAGGGGGGGGGACCTACGAGCAGTACTTC. It codes for CASSVGGGTYEQYF.

This clonotype was seen at least ten times. V and J are TRBV2 and TRBJ1-4; no clear D gene. Germline V gives CDR1 SNHLY, CDR2 FYNNEI. V shed 7 bases and J shed 4 bases, with 10 bases lying between them. The CDR3 covers 13 residues. The CDR3 DNA is TGTGCCAGCAATGCTGAATTTAATGAAAAACTGTTTTTT. As protein: CASNAEFNEKLFF.

This clonotype came up many times. V is TRBV20-1 and J is TRBJ2-5; D is perhaps TRBD2 (5 bases). This CDR3 comprises 11 residues. V was cut by 6 bases and J by 5 bases, with 10 bases left in between. The germline CDR1 and CDR2 sequences are DFQATT and SNEGSKA (reference sequence). CDR3 amino acids: CSAIRGETQYF. The CDR3 DNA is TGCAGTGCCATCCGCGGGGAGACCCAGTACTTC.

This clonotype was detected ten times or more. The CDR3 DNA reads as TGCAGCGTCCGACTAGCCTCTACCACAGATACGCAGTATTTT. Translating it yields CSVRLASTTDTQYF. This chain uses TRBV29-1 with TRBJ2-3; 7 bases align to TRBD2. The CDR3 spans 14 residues. CDR1 and CDR2 (germline): SQVTM, ANQGSEA. The trim removed 6 bases at V and 2 bases at J, leaving 8 bases unmatched.

The chain uses TRBV7-9 and TRBJ2-3; D is unclear. CDR3 length: 14 amino acids. V lost 3 bases, J lost 6 bases, and 13 bases lay in between. Looked up from germline, CDR1 is SEHNR and CDR2 is FQNEAQ (reference sequence). The CDR3 here is CASSFQNTFDTQYF. The CDR3 DNA sequence: TGTGCCAGCAGCTTTCAGAATACCTTCGATACGCAGTATTTT. Complete variable domain (other parts from reference TRBV7-9 and TRBJ2-3): DTGVSQNPRHKITKRGQNVTFRCDPISEHNRLYWYRQTLGQGPEFLTYFQNEAQLEKSRLLSDRFSAERPKGSFSTLEIQRTEQGDSAMYLCASSFQNTFDTQYFGPGTRLTVL.

This clonotype was detected ten times or more. This chain links TRBV19 with TRBJ2-7; TRBD1 matches at 10 bases. With 10 bases clipped from V and 0 bases from J, the junction kept 12 bases outside the gene matches. Germline CDR1 is LNHDA and CDR2 is SQIVND (reference sequence). CDR3 length: 16 residues. CDR3 loop: CATSRTRDRGSYEQYF. CDR3 nucleotide sequence: TGTGCCACGAGCCGAACCCGGGACAGGGGCTCCTACGAGCAGTACTTC.

This clonotype was recorded many times. This rearrangement joins TRBV4-1 to TRBJ2-1, with 7 positions matching TRBD2. The V gene end was trimmed by 1 base and the J gene end by 2 bases; junction bases not matched to a gene: 2. This CDR3 has 15 residues. From germline, CDR1 is MGHRA and CDR2 YSYEKL. The CDR3 DNA reads TGCGCCAGCAGCCAAGTCGGGAGGACCTACAATGAGCAGTTCTTC. It translates to CASSQVGRTYNEQFF.

This clonotype was seen ten or more times. The chain employs TRBV7-9 and TRBJ1-2; TRBD1 matches 7 bases. From germline, CDR1 is SEHNR and CDR2 FQNEAQ (reference sequence). This CDR3 has 13 residues. V was pared by 4 bases and J by 6 bases, with 5 bases of the junction left unmatched. CDR3: CASSSKDRDGYTF. CDR3 sequence (DNA): TGTGCCAGCAGCTCTAAAGACAGGGATGGCTACACCTTC.

This clonotype was observed many times. V usage is TRBV20-1 and J usage is TRBJ1-5; D is undetermined. The CDR3 spans 13 residues. CDR1 DFQATT and CDR2 SNEGSKA come from the germline V gene (reference sequence). Trimming took off 3 bases at V and 7 bases at J, with 13 bases between the two ends. CDR3 sequence (DNA): TGCAGTGCTAGCCGAGACAAACGGCAGCCCCAGCATTTT. Translating gives CSASRDKRQPQHF.

This clonotype was seen ten or more times. The chain carries TRBV20-1 and TRBJ1-6; D gene ambiguous. Trimming shortened V by 3 bases and J by 10 bases, and 13 bases separated the two germline ends. This CDR3 has 13 residues. The germline CDR1 and CDR2 sequences are DFQATT and SNEGSKA (reference sequence). The CDR3 loop is CSARSGVRSPLHF. The CDR3, as DNA: TGCAGTGCTAGGTCCGGGGTCAGATCACCCCTCCACTTT.

There are many counts of this clonotype. The CDR3 reads CASRTLVGELFF. CDR3 in DNA: TGTGCCAGCAGAACCTTGGTCGGGGAGCTGTTTTTT. The J gene is TRBJ2-2, the V gene TRBV6-1; the D is unclear. Germline V lookup: CDR1 MNHNS, CDR2 SASEGT. V was trimmed by 6 bases and J by 7 bases, leaving 9 bases between them. CDR3 size: 12 residues.